Reported below is one TCR beta chain. In the source study's methods: From reference gene primer amplification, estimates of nucleated cell counts were derived. Sequencing used immunoSEQ multiplex PCR; TCRdb keeps in-frame clones, though not all of them. That table supplies the V and J calls and clone size; D and trimming were determined from the DNA. The sample lists 120,000 or so clones, around 87% occurring once. The length of the CDR3 is 17 residues. V trimming: 4 bases; J trimming: 4 bases; junction bases outside the gene matches: 10. CDR1 is LGHNA, CDR2 YSLEER, per germline. These data are taken from a study of blood T cell repertoires in COVID-19. Looking at the study overall: T cells, B-cell-depleted T cells, or PBMCs supplied cDNA or gDNA.

The J gene is TRBJ1-2, the V gene TRBV4-3; 12 bases align to TRBD1. This clonotype was sampled from an older woman with COVID-19, enrolled during active disease. Sequences were obtained from peripheral blood. In DNA, the CDR3 is TGCGCCAGCAGCCCCCAAGGACCGGGACAGGGGGCCTATGGCTACACCTTC. This gives the protein CASSPQGPGQGAYGYTF.